Below are 22 T cell receptor beta chains sequenced from a single sample in a study of blood T cells in healthy people across ages. A second about 6 to 12 cycle PCR used barcoded and J-beta primers. One entry per CDR3 protein, called by TCRdb with MiXCR from the 5' RACE reads. Among roughly 1.6 million distinct CDR3 sequences listed, about 32% were seen once. Sequences were obtained from blood. The receptors here all came from a woman aged 25-40 years in good health.

This chain uses TRBV7-9 with TRBJ2-5; D is undetermined. The CDR3 covers 15 residues. Germline V CDR1 and CDR2: SEHNR, FQNEAQ (reference sequence). Deletions cut 5 bases from V and 0 bases from J, with 13 bases between. The CDR3 sequence: CASSGPGPNQETQYF. CDR3 nucleotide sequence: TGTGCCAGCAGCGGACCGGGCCCAAACCAAGAGACCCAGTACTTC. The whole variable domain, remainder taken from reference TRBV7-9 and TRBJ2-5, is DTGVSQNPRHKITKRGQNVTFRCDPISEHNRLYWYRQTLGQGPEFLTYFQNEAQLEKSRLLSDRFSAERPKGSFSTLEIQRTEQGDSAMYLCASSGPGPNQETQYFGPGTRLLVL.

This clonotype was detected a few times. This chain uses TRBV7-6 with TRBJ1-6; 8 positions agree with TRBD1. The germline V gene encodes CDR1 SGHVS and CDR2 FNYEAQ. V was pared by 6 bases and J by 7 bases, with 8 bases of the junction left unmatched. This CDR3 spans 15 amino acids. The CDR3 region has the DNA TGTGCCAGCAGTTCGACAGGGGTCGGGAATTCACCCCTCCACTTT. It specifies CASSSTGVGNSPLHF.

This clonotype was seen a handful of times. This chain uses TRBV29-1 with TRBJ1-5; D ambiguous. There are 14 residues in the CDR3. Trimming took off 3 bases at V and 0 bases at J, with 9 bases between the two ends. Germline V gene sequence: CDR1 SQVTM, CDR2 ANQGSEA. Here the CDR3 DNA reads TGCAGCGTTGACGGAGGGAGTAGCAATCAGCCCCAGCATTTT. It encodes CSVDGGSSNQPQHF.

This clonotype showed up many times. The V call is TRBV18, the J call TRBJ2-3; TRBD1 aligns across 9 bases. Germline CDR1 reads KGHSH; CDR2 reads LQKENI. The ends lost 5 bases at V and 2 bases at J; junction bases unmatched: 8. The CDR3 extends over 16 amino acids. CDR3 nucleotide sequence: TGTGCCAGCTCAGTAACCGGGACAGGGTACACAGATACGCAGTATTTT. Protein product: CASSVTGTGYTDTQYF.

This clonotype has a handful of counts. V is TRBV6-6 and J is TRBJ1-2; no firm D call. V was clipped by 8 bases and J by 4 bases, with 17 bases between them. CDR1 is MNHNY and CDR2 is SVGAGI in the germline V gene (reference sequence). This CDR3 has 14 amino acids. Written as DNA, the CDR3 is TGTGCCAGCCACAAGGACCCTTCTCTCTATGGCTACACCTTC. This translates into CASHKDPSLYGYTF.

The gene calls are TRBV3-1 and TRBJ2-5; tentatively, D is TRBD1 (6 bases). CDR1 is LGHDT, CDR2 YNNKEL, per germline (reference sequence). This CDR3 comprises 15 residues. V was trimmed by 1 base and J by 1 base, leaving 10 bases between them. CDR3 sequence (DNA): TGTGCCAGCAGCCAAGGGACAGCTGCCCAAGAGACCCAGTACTTC. It specifies CASSQGTAAQETQYF.

This clonotype was counted between two and nine times. The rearrangement uses TRBV3-1 and TRBJ2-1; 13 nucleotides align to TRBD2. Per germline, CDR1 LGHDT and CDR2 YNNKEL (reference sequence). The CDR3 runs to 16 residues. The V gene end was trimmed by 4 bases and the J gene end by 7 bases; junction bases not matched to a gene: 7. In DNA form, the CDR3 reads TGTGCCAGCAGCCCGTCGACTAGCGGGAGGTCAAATGAGCAGTTCTTC. This gives the protein CASSPSTSGRSNEQFF.

This clonotype has just a few counts. The chain recombines TRBV5-1 with TRBJ2-1, with 9 bases fitting TRBD2. The CDR3 spans 16 residues. Germline V gene sequence: CDR1 SGHRS, CDR2 YFSETQ. V lost 4 bases to trimming and J lost 3 bases; unmatched junction nucleotides: 8. The CDR3, as DNA: TGCGCCAGCAGCCCGGCACTAGCGGGCGGCTACAATGAGCAGTTCTTC. Its translation is CASSPALAGGYNEQFF.

Only one count was recorded for this clonotype. Relative to the germline gene, one junction end is altered; a read error may explain this. J is TRBJ2-7 and V is TRBV5-5, with D perhaps being TRBD1 or TRBD2 (6 bases each). Germline CDR1 and CDR2: SGHKS and YYEKEE (reference sequence). The CDR3 contains 15 residues. CDR3 bases: TGTGCCAGCGGTAGAACAGGGAGGCGCTCCTGCGAGCAGTACTTC. Residues: CASGRTGRRSCEQYF.

This clonotype appeared many times. This chain connects TRBV29-1 to TRBJ2-7; the match to TRBD2 covers 8 bases. V dropped 8 bases and J dropped 3; count of bases not matched to a gene: 9. CDR3 length: 13 amino acids. The germline V gene encodes CDR1 SQVTM and CDR2 ANQGSEA. The CDR3 nucleotides read TGCAGCACTTACTCCGGGACTAGCTACGAGCAGTACTTC. As protein: CSTYSGTSYEQYF.

In this sample, this clonotype turned up a few times. The germline gene is not matched at one end of the junction; a read error may be the cause. The rearrangement links TRBV24-1 to TRBJ2-1, with D unresolved. The germline V gene encodes CDR1 KGHDR and CDR2 SFDVKD. CDR3 size: 14 residues. Here the CDR3 reads CATGDSGRSNEQFF. CDR3 sequence (DNA): TGTGCCACCGGTGATTCCGGCAGAAGCAATGAGCAGTTCTTC.

Remarks on this clonotype: A clone one base away is much larger, so this may be a read error. The chain employs TRBV19 and TRBJ2-1, with D maybe TRBD1 (5 bases). The CDR3 sequence is 9 residues long. The V gene lost 9 bases and the J gene lost 8 bases, with 5 bases spanning the gap. The germline V gene has CDR1 LNHDA and CDR2 SQIVND (reference sequence). The CDR3 DNA is TGTGCCAGAGGGGATGAGCAGTTCTTC. It specifies CARGDEQFF.

At least ten counts were recorded for this clonotype. The chain is built from TRBV30 and TRBJ2-1, with D possibly matching TRBD1 (6 bases). V shed 0 bases and J shed 6 bases, with 6 bases lying between them. The germline V gene has CDR1 GTSNPN and CDR2 SVGIG (reference sequence). This CDR3 region has 12 residues. For the CDR3, the DNA is TGTGCCTGGAGTGTCAGGGGCAATGAGCAGTTCTTC. Translating gives CAWSVRGNEQFF.

Concerning this clonotype: The junction departs from germline at one end; a sequencing error may be responsible. The gene calls are TRBV20-1 and TRBJ2-2; TRBD1 agrees at 7 bases. The germline V gene has CDR1 DFQATT and CDR2 SNEGSKA (reference sequence). This CDR3 comprises 13 residues. This chain's CDR3 is CSGEGANTGELFF. CDR3 nucleotide sequence: TGCAGTGGAGAGGGGGCGAACACCGGGGAGCTGTTCTTC.

The chain couples TRBV4-1 to TRBJ2-1, with D perhaps TRBD1 or TRBD2 (5 bases each). This CDR3 has 16 residues. Trimming pared 1 base from V and 1 base from J, leaving 11 bases between. CDR1 is MGHRA, CDR2 YSYEKL, per germline. The CDR3 here is CASSQGGTASYNEQFF. The CDR3 nucleotides read TGCGCCAGCAGCCAAGGGGGGACCGCTTCCTACAATGAGCAGTTCTTC.

This clonotype came up many times. This sequence joins TRBV29-1 and TRBJ2-7, with 8 bases aligning to TRBD1. J lost 6 bases, V lost 6 bases, and 10 bases had no gene match. This CDR3 contains 13 residues. Germline V gene sequence: CDR1 SQVTM, CDR2 ANQGSEA. CDR3: CSVVPSGGGEQYF. Here the CDR3 DNA reads TGCAGCGTGGTGCCATCAGGGGGCGGCGAGCAGTACTTC.

Turning to this clonotype: One base away lies a much larger clone, so this may be a sequencing read error. This chain links TRBV10-3 with TRBJ1-4, with no clear D. Germline values: CDR1 ENHRY, CDR2 SYGVKD. V was pared by 0 bases and J by 16 bases, with 18 bases between. CDR3 size: 14 residues. The CDR3 region has the DNA TGTGCCATCAGTGAGTCGAGTGGAACAGATACGCAGTTTTTT. The encoded protein is CAISESSGTDTQFF.

In its sample, this clonotype was seen a few times. V gene TRBV5-1 combines with J gene TRBJ2-2; D remains ambiguous. This CDR3 spans 13 amino acids. Looked up from germline, CDR1 is SGHRS and CDR2 is YFSETQ. Trimming left V 4 bases short and J 6 bases short, with 10 bases between. In DNA, the CDR3 is TGCGCCAGCAGCCCCATGGTGGCCGGGGAGCTGTTTTTT. Amino acids: CASSPMVAGELFF.

V is TRBV25-1 and J is TRBJ2-7; the D gene could be TRBD1 or TRBD2 (5 bases each). The CDR3 has 15 residues. Trimming stripped 4 bases from V and 4 bases from J, with 17 bases between. The germline V gene encodes CDR1 MGHDK and CDR2 SYGVNS. The CDR3 here is CASSGGGTPKYEQYF. The CDR3, as DNA: TGTGCCAGCAGTGGTGGTGGGACCCCCAAATACGAGCAGTACTTC.

This clonotype was observed a few times. The chain couples TRBV21-1 to TRBJ1-6; TRBD1, as called in the table, went unchecked against the DNA. TRBV21-1 is noted as a pseudogene. The CDR3 has 23 residues. The DNA of the CDR3 is TGTGCCAGCAGCAAAGTTCACAGGGGGCTGTGGTCCGATAGTGGCTCCTATAATTCACCCCTCCACTTT. It encodes CASSKVHRGLWSDSGSYNSPLHF.

Turning to this clonotype: A much larger clone differs by one base, so this may be a read error. The V call is TRBV12-3 or TRBV12-4, the J call TRBJ2-7; D gene ambiguous. CDR3 length: 14 residues. Trimming removed 6 bases at V and 7 bases at J, with 19 bases between. The chain's CDR3 is CASRRRARSEEQYF. The CDR3 DNA follows: TGTGCCAGCAGGAGGCGCGCCCGGTCGGAGGAGCAGTACTTC.

Many counts were recorded for this clonotype. V gene TRBV10-3 combines with J gene TRBJ1-2, with 9 bases aligning to TRBD1. V lost 4 bases and J lost 6; bases outside the gene matches: 3. The CDR3 loop spans 13 amino acids. Germline loops: CDR1 ENHRY, CDR2 SYGVKD. CDR3 amino acids: CAISGTGENGYTF. The CDR3 region has the DNA TGTGCCATCAGTGGGACAGGGGAGAATGGCTACACCTTC.